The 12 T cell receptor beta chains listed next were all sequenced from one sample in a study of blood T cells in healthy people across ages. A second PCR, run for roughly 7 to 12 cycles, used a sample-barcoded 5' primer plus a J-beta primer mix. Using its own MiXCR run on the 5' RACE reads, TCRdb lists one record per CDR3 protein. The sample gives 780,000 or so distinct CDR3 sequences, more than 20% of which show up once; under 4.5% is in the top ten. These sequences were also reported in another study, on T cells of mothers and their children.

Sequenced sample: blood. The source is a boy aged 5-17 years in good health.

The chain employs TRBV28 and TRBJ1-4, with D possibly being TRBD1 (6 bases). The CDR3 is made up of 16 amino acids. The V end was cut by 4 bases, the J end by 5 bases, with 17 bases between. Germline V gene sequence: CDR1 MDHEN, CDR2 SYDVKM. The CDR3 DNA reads TGTGCCAGCAGTTCCCTCAGACAGGCGGAGAATGAAAAACTGTTTTTT. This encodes CASSSLRQAENEKLFF.

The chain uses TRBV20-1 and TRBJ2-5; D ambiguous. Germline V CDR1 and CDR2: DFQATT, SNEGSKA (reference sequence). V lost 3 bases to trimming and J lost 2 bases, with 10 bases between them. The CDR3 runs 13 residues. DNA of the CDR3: TGCAGTGCTAGCTTTGGCTCGCAAGAGACCCAGTACTTC. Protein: CSASFGSQETQYF.

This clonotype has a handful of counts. The CDR3 reads CASGAGGSYNEQFF. Written as DNA, the CDR3 is TGTGCCAGCGGAGCAGGGGGCTCCTACAATGAGCAGTTCTTC. V is TRBV28 and J is TRBJ2-1, with TRBD1 matching over 7 bases. The CDR3 contains 14 residues. Germline V gene data show CDR1 as MDHEN and CDR2 as SYDVKM. J was trimmed by 0 bases and V by 8 bases; bases with no gene match: 4.

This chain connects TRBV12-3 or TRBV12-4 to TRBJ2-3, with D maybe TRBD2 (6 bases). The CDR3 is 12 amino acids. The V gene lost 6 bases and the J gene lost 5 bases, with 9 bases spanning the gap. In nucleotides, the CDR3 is TGTGCCAGCAGAGTCGGGGGAGATACGCAGTATTTT. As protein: CASRVGGDTQYF.

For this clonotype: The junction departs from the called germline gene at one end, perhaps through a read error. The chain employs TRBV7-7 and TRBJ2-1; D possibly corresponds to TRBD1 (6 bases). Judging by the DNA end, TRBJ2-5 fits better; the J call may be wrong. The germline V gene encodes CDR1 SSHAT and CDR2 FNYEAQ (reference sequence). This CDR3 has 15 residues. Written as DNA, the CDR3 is TGTGCTAGCAGCCTAGGGGGACACGGAAAAGAGACCCAGTACTTC. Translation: CASSLGGHGKETQYF.

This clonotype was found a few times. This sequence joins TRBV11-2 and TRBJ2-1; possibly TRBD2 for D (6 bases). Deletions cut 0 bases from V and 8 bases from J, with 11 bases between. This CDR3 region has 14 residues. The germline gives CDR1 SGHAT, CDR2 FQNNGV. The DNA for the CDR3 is TGTGCCAGCAGCTTAGACGGCGGGACGGATGAGCAGTTCTTC. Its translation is CASSLDGGTDEQFF.

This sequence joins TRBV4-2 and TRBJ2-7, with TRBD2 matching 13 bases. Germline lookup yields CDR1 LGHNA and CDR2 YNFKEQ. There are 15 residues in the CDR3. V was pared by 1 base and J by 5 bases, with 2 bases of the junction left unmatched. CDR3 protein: CASSQAGLAGNEQYF. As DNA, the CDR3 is TGTGCCAGCAGCCAAGCGGGACTAGCGGGAAACGAGCAGTACTTC.

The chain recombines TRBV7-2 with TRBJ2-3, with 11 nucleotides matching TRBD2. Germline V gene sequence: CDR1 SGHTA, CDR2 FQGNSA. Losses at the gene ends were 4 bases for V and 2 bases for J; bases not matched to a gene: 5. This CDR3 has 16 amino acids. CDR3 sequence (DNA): TGTGCCAGCAGCTCGGGGACTAGCGGTTACACAGATACGCAGTATTTT. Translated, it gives CASSSGTSGYTDTQYF.

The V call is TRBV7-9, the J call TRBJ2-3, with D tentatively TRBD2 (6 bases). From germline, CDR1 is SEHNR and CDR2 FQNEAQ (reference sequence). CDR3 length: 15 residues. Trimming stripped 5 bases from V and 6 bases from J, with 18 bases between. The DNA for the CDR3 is TGTGCCAGCAGCGGTCGGCGGGAAGTCGTTGATACGCAGTATTTT. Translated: CASSGRREVVDTQYF. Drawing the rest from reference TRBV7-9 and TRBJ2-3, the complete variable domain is DTGVSQNPRHKITKRGQNVTFRCDPISEHNRLYWYRQTLGQGPEFLTYFQNEAQLEKSRLLSDRFSAERPKGSFSTLEIQRTEQGDSAMYLCASSGRREVVDTQYFGPGTRLTVL.

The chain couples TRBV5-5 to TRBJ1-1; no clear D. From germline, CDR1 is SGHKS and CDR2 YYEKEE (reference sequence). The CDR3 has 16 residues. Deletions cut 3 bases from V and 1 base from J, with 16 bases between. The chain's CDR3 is CASSSIRSTSNTEAFF. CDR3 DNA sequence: TGTGCCAGCAGCTCCATTAGGAGCACCTCGAACACTGAAGCTTTCTTT.

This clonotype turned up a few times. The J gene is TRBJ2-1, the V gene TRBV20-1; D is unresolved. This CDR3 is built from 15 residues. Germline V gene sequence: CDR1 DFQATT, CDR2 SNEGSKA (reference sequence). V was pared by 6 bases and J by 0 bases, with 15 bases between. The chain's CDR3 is CSAPPVPLSYNEQFF. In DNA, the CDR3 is TGCAGTGCCCCCCCCGTCCCCCTCTCCTACAATGAGCAGTTCTTC.

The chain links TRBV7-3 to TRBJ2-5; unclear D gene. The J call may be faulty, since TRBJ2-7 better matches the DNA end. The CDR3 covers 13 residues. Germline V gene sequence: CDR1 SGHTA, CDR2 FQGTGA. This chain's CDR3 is CASIPLDRDEQYF. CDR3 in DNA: TGTGCCAGCATCCCGTTGGATAGGGACGAGCAGTACTTC.